This is a list of T cell receptor beta chains from one sample in a study of OX40 agonist ivuxolimab in advanced cancers. Measured with immunoSEQ multiplex PCR; TCRdb has only the in-frame clones, and not every one. Counted here are roughly 48,000 clones, around 87% occurring once; the ten biggest clones make up about a tenth. The source was CD4+ or CD8+ T cells sorted from blood, collected in a trial of the OX40 agonist ivuxolimab. The receptors shown here come from an adult with an advanced solid tumor such as melanoma, head and neck, liver or kidney cancer. Each CDR3 is given with its conserved first and last residue. The D gene is left open where the match is weak. Expanded clones are given a class, and other clones once, few, many or no size at all.

TRBV14	TRBJ2-7	NA	NA	CATPKSRDLGEQYF	TGTGCCACCCCAAAGAGTAGGGATTTAGGGGAGCAGTACTTC
TRBV28	TRBJ2-7	NA	NA	CASSTHRFFYEQYF	TGTGCCAGCAGTACTCACCGTTTTTTCTACGAGCAGTACTTC
TRBV13	TRBJ2-5	NA	NA	CASSPPSGWETQYF	TGTGCCAGCAGCCCGCCCTCGGGATGGGAGACCCAGTACTTC
TRBV30	TRBJ1-4	NA	NA	CAWRQDQGWLNEKLFF	TGTGCCTGGAGGCAAGATCAGGGCTGGCTTAATGAAAAACTGTTTTTT
TRBV9	TRBJ2-5	NA	once	CASSPPVQETQYF	TGTGCCAGCAGCCCCCCGGTCCAAGAGACCCAGTACTTC
TRBV7-8	TRBJ2-7	NA	NA	CASSRVDGSYEQYF	TGTGCCAGCAGCCGAGTAGACGGTTCCTACGAGCAGTACTTC
TRBV9	TRBJ1-1	NA	NA	CASSDQGTEAFF	TGTGCCAGCAGCGACCAGGGGACTGAAGCTTTCTTT
TRBV7-8	TRBJ2-3	TRBD2	NA	CASSPGAGNTDTQYF	TGTGCCAGCAGCCCCGGAGCGGGGAACACAGATACGCAGTATTTT
TRBV5-5	TRBJ2-2	NA	NA	CASSSRNPSTGELFF	TGTGCCAGCAGCTCCCGGAACCCGTCTACCGGGGAGCTGTTTTTT
TRBV5-5	TRBJ2-5	NA	NA	CASSPGAPETQYF	TGTGCCAGCAGCCCGGGAGCACCGGAGACCCAGTACTTC
TRBV27	TRBJ2-3	NA	once	CASSLIPLALSTDTQYF	TGTGCCAGCAGTTTAATCCCTCTAGCCCTGAGCACAGATACGCAGTATTTT
TRBV7-3	TRBJ2-1	NA	NA	CASSPHGGRNEQFF	TGTGCCAGCAGCCCCCATGGCGGTAGGAATGAGCAGTTCTTC
TRBV27	TRBJ2-6	TRBD1	NA	CASRSQGAISGANVLTF	TGTGCCAGCAGATCACAGGGGGCGATCTCTGGGGCCAACGTCCTGACTTTC
TRBV5-5	TRBJ1-5	TRBD1	NA	CASSQGDGYQPQHF	TGTGCCAGCAGCCAGGGGGACGGCTATCAGCCCCAGCATTTT
TRBV30	TRBJ2-7	NA	NA	CAWSVGTSYEQYF	TGTGCCTGGAGTGTAGGGACATCCTACGAGCAGTACTTC